This T cell receptor beta chain was retrieved from a study of shared clonotypes between healthy human individuals. Regarding the study as a whole: Read depth was anticipated to influence clonotype sharing among donors. Genetic and exposure-history diversity was limited by the small donor number.

Looked up from germline, CDR1 is GTSNPN and CDR2 is SVGIG (reference sequence). The CDR3 has 16 residues. The germline V and J ends were trimmed by 3 bases and 2 bases, with 17 bases remaining between them. Using immunoSEQ multiplex PCR, the repertoire was profiled, and TCRdb retains in-frame clones only, with some absent. The table lists about 2.3 million clones, just over 90% of them singletons. About this clone: Antigen specificity is unknown.

The origin of this receptor is a young man in good health. Some clones in this sample may be carry-over from other donors' samples. Material: naive CD4+ T cells from PBMCs. This sample's subset: CD45RA+ positively selected. J is TRBJ1-5 and V is TRBV30; D unresolved. The CDR3 DNA sequence: TGTGCCTGGAGCACCGCCCCGACGTACCGCAATCAGCCCCAGCATTTT. Residues: CAWSTAPTYRNQPQHF.